The clone carrying this TCR beta chain was observed once. Sample treatment: roughly 20 received Ad26.COV2.S at low or high dose, single or two shots; about five received placebo; per-sample allocation not given. Collection of samples fell on day 63 after the first vaccine or placebo injection. Clones were sequenced by immunoSEQ multiplex PCR, and TCRdb holds only the in-frame ones, with some missing. Among hundreds of thousands of clones listed, roughly 90% were seen once. From germline, CDR1 is MNHEY and CDR2 SVGAGI. CDR3 size: 12 residues. Trimming cost V 7 bases and J 2 bases, with 9 bases left between them. The data derive from a study of Ad26.COV2.S vaccination and SARS-CoV-2 variants.

This TCR derives from a person aged 18-60 years who received the Ad26.COV2.S COVID-19 vaccine or a placebo. The source material was peripheral blood, sampled in a trial of Ad26.COV2.S vaccine versus placebo. J is TRBJ2-7 and V is TRBV6-5; the D is unclear. The CDR3 loop is CASNRSAYEQYF. CDR3 in DNA: TGTGCCAGCAATCGGTCAGCCTACGAGCAGTACTTC.